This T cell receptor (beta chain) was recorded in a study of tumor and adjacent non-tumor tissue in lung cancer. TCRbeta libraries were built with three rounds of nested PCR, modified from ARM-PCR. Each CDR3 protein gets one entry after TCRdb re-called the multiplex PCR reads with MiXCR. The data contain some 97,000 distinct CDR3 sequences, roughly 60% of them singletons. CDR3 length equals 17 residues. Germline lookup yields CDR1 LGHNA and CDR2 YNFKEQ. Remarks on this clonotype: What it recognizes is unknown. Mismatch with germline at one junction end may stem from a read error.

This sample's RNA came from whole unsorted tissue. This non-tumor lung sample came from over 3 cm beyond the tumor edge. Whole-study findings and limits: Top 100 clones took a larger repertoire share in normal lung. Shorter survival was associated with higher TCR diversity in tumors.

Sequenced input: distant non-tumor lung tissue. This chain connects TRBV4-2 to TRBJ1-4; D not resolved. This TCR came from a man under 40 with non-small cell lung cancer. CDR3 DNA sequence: TGTGCCAGTAGCCAAGTGGTTGGTGGGCGTGGTGGTGAAAAACTGTTTTTT. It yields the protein CASSQVVGGRGGEKLFF.